The 13 T cell receptor beta chains given below trace back to one sample, sequenced in a study of control samples from healthy donors and cancer patients. Assay: immunoSEQ multiplex PCR; the TCRdb copy retains only in-frame clones and omits some. The repertoire has 150,000 or so clones, 88% of them found once; the top ten carry around 5%. The material sequenced was blood. The receptors were gathered from a woman aged 25 to 45 in good health.

The V call is TRBV28, the J call TRBJ2-1; 8 bases align to TRBD2. The germline gives CDR1 MDHEN, CDR2 SYDVKM. There are 15 residues in the CDR3. V lost 2 bases and J lost 8; bases outside the gene matches: 8. CDR3 in amino acids: CASSLQAGVGYEQFF. The CDR3 bases are TGTGCCAGCAGTTTACAAGCGGGAGTTGGGTATGAGCAGTTCTTC.

CDR3: CARRSAGELFF. The CDR3 bases are TGTGCCCGAAGGTCGGCCGGGGAGCTGTTTTTT. The chain is built from TRBV7-9 and TRBJ2-2; D is unresolved. From germline, CDR1 is SEHNR and CDR2 FQNEAQ (reference sequence). This CDR3 has 11 residues. The V gene lost 11 bases and the J gene lost 6 bases, with 10 bases spanning the gap.

The chain has TRBV4-1 and TRBJ1-1; unclear D gene. Germline-derived CDR1 and CDR2 are MGHRA and YSYEKL. V shed 0 bases and J shed 7 bases, with 15 bases lying between them. This CDR3 is built from 15 residues. In nucleotides, the CDR3 is TGCGCCAGCAGCCAAGAGGTGGCAGGTAGTTATGAAGCTTTCTTT. It specifies CASSQEVAGSYEAFF.

The chain joins TRBV5-1 to TRBJ2-1, with 14 bases aligning to TRBD2. CDR1 is SGHRS and CDR2 is YFSETQ in the germline V gene. The CDR3 totals 14 residues. V lost 3 bases, J lost 10 bases, and 3 bases stayed unmatched. DNA of the CDR3: TGCGCCAGCAGCTCGGGACTAGCGGGGGAGGAGCAGTTCTTC. It encodes CASSSGLAGEEQFF.

V and J are TRBV6-5 and TRBJ2-1; D is perhaps TRBD2 (6 bases). The germline V and J ends were trimmed by 11 bases and 4 bases, with 9 bases remaining between them. Per germline, CDR1 MNHEY and CDR2 SVGAGI. This CDR3 has 11 amino acids. The CDR3: CASGEYNEQFF. The CDR3 DNA is TGTGCCTCGGGGGAGTACAATGAGCAGTTCTTC.

V usage is TRBV2 and J usage is TRBJ2-1; 8 bases agree with TRBD2. Per the germline V gene, CDR1 is SNHLY and CDR2 is FYNNEI. CDR3 size: 15 residues. After removal of 3 bases from V and 3 bases from J, the junction contained 4 bases not matched to a gene. Written as DNA, the CDR3 is TGTGCCAGCAGTGAGGGGACTAGATACTACAATGAGCAGTTCTTC. Translating it yields CASSEGTRYYNEQFF.

The chain couples TRBV27 to TRBJ2-3; the D is unclear. Trimming removed 4 bases at V and 3 bases at J, with 8 bases between. CDR1 is MNHEY, CDR2 SMNVEV, per germline (reference sequence). The CDR3 contains 13 residues. In nucleotides, the CDR3 is TGTGCCAGCAGTTCCGGGCCTACAGATACGCAGTATTTT. Translated, it gives CASSSGPTDTQYF.

This clone was observed a few times. The chain employs TRBV19 and TRBJ2-6, with TRBD2 matching over 12 bases. Germline values: CDR1 LNHDA, CDR2 SQIVND (reference sequence). Losses at the gene ends were 8 bases for V and 3 bases for J; bases not matched to a gene: 14. The CDR3 is 19 residues long. In nucleotides, the CDR3 is TGTGCCAGTTCACGAAGAGGGCTAGCGGGAGGGAATGGGGCCAACGTCCTGACTTTC. As protein: CASSRRGLAGGNGANVLTF. The full variable domain, rest sourced from reference TRBV19 and TRBJ2-6, is DGGITQSPKYLFRKEGQNVTLSCEQNLNHDAMYWYRQDPGQGLRLIYYSQIVNDFQKGDIAEGYSVSREKKESFPLTVTSAQKNPTAFYLCASSRRGLAGGNGANVLTFGAGSRLTVL.

This rearrangement joins TRBV5-4 to TRBJ2-3, with TRBD2 as a possible D gene (5 bases). Germline-derived CDR1 and CDR2 are SGHNT and YYREEE (reference sequence). This CDR3 has 15 residues. The germline V and J ends were trimmed by 2 bases and 0 bases, with 10 bases remaining between them. The CDR3: CASSLGGLSTDTQYF. The CDR3 coding sequence is TGTGCCAGCAGCTTAGGAGGACTTAGCACAGATACGCAGTATTTT.

The gene calls are TRBV25-1 and TRBJ2-1, with 11 bases identical to TRBD2. Germline V gives CDR1 MGHDK, CDR2 SYGVNS. The V gene end was trimmed by 3 bases and the J gene end by 1 base; junction bases not matched to a gene: 5. This CDR3 is built from 17 residues. This chain's CDR3 is CASSDETSGRSYNEQFF. For the CDR3, the DNA is TGTGCCAGCAGTGACGAAACTAGCGGGAGATCCTACAATGAGCAGTTCTTC.

V usage is TRBV15 and J usage is TRBJ2-7; a weak D match, TRBD1 (6 bases). This CDR3 region has 14 residues. Trimming took 3 bases from V and 4 from J, leaving 13 bases between them. CDR1 LNHNV and CDR2 YYDKDF come from the germline V gene (reference sequence). The chain's CDR3 is CATSSFSRGYEQYF. CDR3 nucleotide sequence: TGTGCCACCAGCAGCTTTTCCAGGGGTTACGAGCAGTACTTC.

The gene calls are TRBV5-1 and TRBJ2-5; the match to TRBD2 covers 16 bases. This CDR3 spans 17 amino acids. The ends lost 3 bases at V and 6 bases at J; junction bases unmatched: 8. CDR1 and CDR2 (germline): SGHRS, YFSETQ. CDR3 loop: CASSSGTSGRARKTQYF. CDR3 DNA: TGCGCCAGCAGCTCCGGGACTAGCGGGAGGGCACGAAAGACCCAGTACTTC.

The V gene is TRBV27, the J gene TRBJ1-5; D is unclear. The CDR3 extends over 14 amino acids. Germline V CDR1 and CDR2: MNHEY, SMNVEV (reference sequence). V was shortened by 3 bases and J by 0 bases, with 6 bases between the two germline ends. The CDR3 region is CASSFEYSNQPQHF. Here the CDR3 DNA reads TGTGCCAGCAGTTTCGAGTATAGCAATCAGCCCCAGCATTTT.